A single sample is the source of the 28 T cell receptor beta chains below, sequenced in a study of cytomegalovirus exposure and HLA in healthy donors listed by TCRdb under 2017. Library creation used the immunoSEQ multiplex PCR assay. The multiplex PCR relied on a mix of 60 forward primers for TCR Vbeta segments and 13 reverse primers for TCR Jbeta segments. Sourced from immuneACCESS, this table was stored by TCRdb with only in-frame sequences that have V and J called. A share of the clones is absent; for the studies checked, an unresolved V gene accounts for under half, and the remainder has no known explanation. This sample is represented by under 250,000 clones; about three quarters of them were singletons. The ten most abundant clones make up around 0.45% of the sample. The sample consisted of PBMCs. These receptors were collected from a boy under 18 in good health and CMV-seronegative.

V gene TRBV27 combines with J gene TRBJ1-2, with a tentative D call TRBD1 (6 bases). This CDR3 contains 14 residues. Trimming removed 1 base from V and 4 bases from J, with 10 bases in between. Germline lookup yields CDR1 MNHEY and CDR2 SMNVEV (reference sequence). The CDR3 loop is CASSLWSRGYGYTF. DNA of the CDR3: TGTGCCAGCAGTTTATGGTCCAGGGGCTATGGCTACACCTTC.

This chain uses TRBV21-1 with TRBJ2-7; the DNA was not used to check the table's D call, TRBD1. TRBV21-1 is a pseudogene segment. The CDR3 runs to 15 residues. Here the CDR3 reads CASSKNQGFSYEQYF. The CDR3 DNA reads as TGTGCCAGCAGCAAAAACCAGGGATTCTCCTACGAGCAGTACTTC.

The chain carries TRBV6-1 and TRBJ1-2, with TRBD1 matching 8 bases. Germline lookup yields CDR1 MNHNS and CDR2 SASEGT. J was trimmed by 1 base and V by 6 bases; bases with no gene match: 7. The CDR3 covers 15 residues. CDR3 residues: CASRGTGTSNYGYTF. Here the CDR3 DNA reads TGTGCCAGCAGAGGGACAGGAACAAGTAACTATGGCTACACCTTC.

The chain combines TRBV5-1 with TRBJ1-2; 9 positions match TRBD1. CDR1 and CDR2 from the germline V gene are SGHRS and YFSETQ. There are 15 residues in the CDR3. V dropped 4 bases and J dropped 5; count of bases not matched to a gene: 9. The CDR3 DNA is TGCGCCAGCAGCCCGGATCCGGGACAGGGTTATGGCTACACCTTC. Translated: CASSPDPGQGYGYTF. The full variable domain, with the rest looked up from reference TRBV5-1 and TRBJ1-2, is KAGVTQTPRYLIKTRGQQVTLSCSPISGHRSVSWYQQTPGQGLQFLFEYFSETQRNKGNFPGRFSGRQFSNSRSEMNVSTLELGDSALYLCASSPDPGQGYGYTFGSGTRLTVV.

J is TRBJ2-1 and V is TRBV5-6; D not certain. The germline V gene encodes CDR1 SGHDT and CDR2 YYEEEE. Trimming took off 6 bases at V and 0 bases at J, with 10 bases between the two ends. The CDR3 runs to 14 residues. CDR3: CASTSVSSYNEQFF. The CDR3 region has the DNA TGTGCCAGCACCTCCGTGAGCTCCTACAATGAGCAGTTCTTC.

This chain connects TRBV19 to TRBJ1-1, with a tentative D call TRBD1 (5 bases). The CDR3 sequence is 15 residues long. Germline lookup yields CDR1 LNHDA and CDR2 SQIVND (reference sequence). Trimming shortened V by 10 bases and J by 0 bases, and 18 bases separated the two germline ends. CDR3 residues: CATNPQGTMNTEAFF. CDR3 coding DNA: TGTGCCACTAATCCCCAGGGTACGATGAACACTGAAGCTTTCTTT.

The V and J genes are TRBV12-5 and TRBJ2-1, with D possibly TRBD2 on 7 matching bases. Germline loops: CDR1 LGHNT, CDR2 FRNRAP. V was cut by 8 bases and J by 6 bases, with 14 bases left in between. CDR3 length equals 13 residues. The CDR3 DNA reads TGTGCTAGTCGCCCTCGGGGGGCCAATGAGCAGTTCTTC. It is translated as CASRPRGANEQFF.

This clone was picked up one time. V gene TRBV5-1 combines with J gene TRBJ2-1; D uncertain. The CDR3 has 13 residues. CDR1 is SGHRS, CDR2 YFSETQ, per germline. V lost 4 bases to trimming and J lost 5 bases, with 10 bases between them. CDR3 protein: CASSPYGDNEQFF. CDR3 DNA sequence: TGCGCCAGCAGCCCCTACGGAGACAATGAGCAGTTCTTC.

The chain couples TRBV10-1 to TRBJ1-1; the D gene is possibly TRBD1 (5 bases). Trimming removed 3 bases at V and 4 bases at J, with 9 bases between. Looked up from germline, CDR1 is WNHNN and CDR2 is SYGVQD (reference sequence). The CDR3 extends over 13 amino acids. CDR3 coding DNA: TGCGCCAGCAGTGAAGGGGTGGGCACTGAAGCTTTCTTT. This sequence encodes CASSEGVGTEAFF.

CDR3 DNA sequence: TGTGCCAGCAGCTTAGGGCGGATCACTGAAGCTTTCTTT. Protein product: CASSLGRITEAFF. V gene TRBV7-2 combines with J gene TRBJ1-1; no definite D call. Trimming cost V 1 base and J 4 bases, with 7 bases left between them. Germline V lookup: CDR1 SGHTA, CDR2 FQGNSA. The length of the CDR3 is 13 residues.

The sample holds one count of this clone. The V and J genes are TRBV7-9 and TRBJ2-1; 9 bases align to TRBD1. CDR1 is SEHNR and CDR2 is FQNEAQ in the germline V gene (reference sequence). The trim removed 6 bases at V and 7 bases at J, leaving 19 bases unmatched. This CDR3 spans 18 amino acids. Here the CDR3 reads CASSQMVRTGVKGNEQFF. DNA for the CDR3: TGTGCCAGCAGTCAAATGGTCCGGACAGGGGTTAAAGGGAATGAGCAGTTCTTC.

This chain's CDR3 is CAWSVLEKLFF. CDR3 sequence (DNA): TGTGCCTGGAGTGTTCTCGAAAAACTGTTTTTT. The V and J genes are TRBV30 and TRBJ1-4; no firm D call. This CDR3 has 11 residues. The germline CDR1 and CDR2 sequences are GTSNPN and SVGIG (reference sequence). V dropped 0 bases and J dropped 8 bases, with 4 bases sitting between them.

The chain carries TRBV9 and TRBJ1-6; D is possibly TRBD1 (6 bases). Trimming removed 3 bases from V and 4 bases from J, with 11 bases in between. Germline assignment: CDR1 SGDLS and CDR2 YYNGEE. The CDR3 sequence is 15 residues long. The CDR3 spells CASSELTGYNSPLHF. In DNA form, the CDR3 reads TGTGCCAGCAGCGAGTTAACAGGGTATAATTCACCCCTCCACTTT.

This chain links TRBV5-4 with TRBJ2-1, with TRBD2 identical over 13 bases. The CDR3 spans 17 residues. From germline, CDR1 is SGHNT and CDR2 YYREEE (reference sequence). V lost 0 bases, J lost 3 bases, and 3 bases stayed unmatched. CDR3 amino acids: CASSLGGLAGVYNEQFF. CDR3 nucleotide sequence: TGTGCCAGCAGCTTGGGCGGACTAGCGGGGGTCTACAATGAGCAGTTCTTC.

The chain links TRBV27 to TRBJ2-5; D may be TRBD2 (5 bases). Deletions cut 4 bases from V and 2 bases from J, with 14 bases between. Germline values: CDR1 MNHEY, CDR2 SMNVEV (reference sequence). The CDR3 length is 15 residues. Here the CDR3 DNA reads TGTGCCAGCAGTTCCTTGGACGGACTTCAAGAGACCCAGTACTTC. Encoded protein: CASSSLDGLQETQYF.

The CDR3 here is CASGYAGLMDSPLHF. CDR3 nucleotide sequence: TGTGCTAGTGGATACGCGGGACTGATGGATTCACCCCTCCACTTT. The gene calls are TRBV12-5 and TRBJ1-6; a weak D match, TRBD1 (5 bases). The CDR3 has 15 amino acids. V was shortened by 6 bases and J by 8 bases, with 17 bases between the two germline ends. The germline gives CDR1 LGHNT, CDR2 FRNRAP. Using reference TRBV12-5 and TRBJ1-6 for the parts outside the CDR3, the full variable domain is DARVTQTPRHKVTEMGQEVTMRCQPILGHNTVFWYRQTMMQGLELLAYFRNRAPLDDSGMPKDRFSAEMPDATLATLKIQPSEPRDSAVYFCASGYAGLMDSPLHFGNGTRLTVT.

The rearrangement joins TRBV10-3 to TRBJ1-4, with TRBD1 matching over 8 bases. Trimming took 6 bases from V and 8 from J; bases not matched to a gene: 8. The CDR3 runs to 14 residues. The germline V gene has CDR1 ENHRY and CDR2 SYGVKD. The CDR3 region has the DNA TGTGCCATCAGCCGAGGACAGGGTACAGAAAAACTGTTTTTT. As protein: CAISRGQGTEKLFF.

The CDR3 region is CASSPVGNRRSSYEQYF. The CDR3 DNA reads as TGTGCCAGCAGCCCCGTAGGAAACAGGCGCAGCTCCTACGAGCAGTACTTC. The V and J genes are TRBV5-4 and TRBJ2-5; D possibly corresponds to TRBD1 (5 bases). The J call may not be correct, given that the DNA end is closer to TRBJ2-7. Per the germline V gene, CDR1 is SGHNT and CDR2 is YYREEE (reference sequence). This CDR3 comprises 17 residues.

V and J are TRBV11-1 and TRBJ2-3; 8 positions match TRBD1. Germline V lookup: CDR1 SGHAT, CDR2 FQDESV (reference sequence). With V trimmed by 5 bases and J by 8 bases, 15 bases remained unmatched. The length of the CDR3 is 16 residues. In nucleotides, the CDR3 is TGTGCCAGCAGCCTTTGGACAGGGCGGGCCGGGATTACGCAGTATTTT. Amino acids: CASSLWTGRAGITQYF.

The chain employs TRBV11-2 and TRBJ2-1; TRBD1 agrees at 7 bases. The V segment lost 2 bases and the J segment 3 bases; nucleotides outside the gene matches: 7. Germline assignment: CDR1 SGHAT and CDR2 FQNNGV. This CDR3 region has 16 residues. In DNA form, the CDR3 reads TGTGCCAGCAGCTTAATTAAACAGGGGCACTACAATGAGCAGTTCTTC. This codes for CASSLIKQGHYNEQFF.

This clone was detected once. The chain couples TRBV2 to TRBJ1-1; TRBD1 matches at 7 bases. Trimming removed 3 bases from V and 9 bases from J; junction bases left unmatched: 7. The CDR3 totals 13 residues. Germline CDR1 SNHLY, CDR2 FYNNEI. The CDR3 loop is CASSEDRSSQAFF. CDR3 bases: TGTGCCAGCAGTGAGGACAGGTCTTCACAAGCTTTCTTT.

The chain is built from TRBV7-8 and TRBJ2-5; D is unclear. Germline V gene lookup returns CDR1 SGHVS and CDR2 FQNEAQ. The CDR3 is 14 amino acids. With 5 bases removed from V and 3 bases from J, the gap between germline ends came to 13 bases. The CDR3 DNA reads TGTGCCAGCAGCCACTTGGAGACGGAAGAGACCCAGTACTTC. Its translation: CASSHLETEETQYF.

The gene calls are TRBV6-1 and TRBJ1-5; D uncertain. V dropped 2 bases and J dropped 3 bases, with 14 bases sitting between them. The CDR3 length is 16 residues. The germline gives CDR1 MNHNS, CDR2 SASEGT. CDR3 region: CASSEWRQTYNQPQHF. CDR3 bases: TGTGCCAGCAGTGAATGGCGGCAGACTTACAATCAGCCCCAGCATTTT.

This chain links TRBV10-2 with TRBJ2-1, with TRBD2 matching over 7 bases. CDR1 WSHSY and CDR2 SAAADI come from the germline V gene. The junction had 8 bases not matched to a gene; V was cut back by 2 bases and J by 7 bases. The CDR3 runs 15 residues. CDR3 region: CASSEAGALENEQFF. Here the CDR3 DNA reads TGCGCCAGCAGTGAGGCGGGAGCTCTTGAAAATGAGCAGTTCTTC.

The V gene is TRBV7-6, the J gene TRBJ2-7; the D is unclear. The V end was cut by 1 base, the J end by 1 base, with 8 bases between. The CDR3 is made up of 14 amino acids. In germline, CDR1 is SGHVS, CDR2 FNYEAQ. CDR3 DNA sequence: TGTGCCAGCAGCTTAGGTCGCGGATCCTACGAGCAGTACTTC. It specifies CASSLGRGSYEQYF.

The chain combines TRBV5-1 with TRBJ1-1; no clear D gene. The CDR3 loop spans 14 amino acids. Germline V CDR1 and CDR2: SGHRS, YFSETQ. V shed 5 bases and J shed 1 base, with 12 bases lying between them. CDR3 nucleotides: TGCGCCAGCAGTCCCGCGAGGGCGAACACTGAAGCTTTCTTT. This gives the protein CASSPARANTEAFF.

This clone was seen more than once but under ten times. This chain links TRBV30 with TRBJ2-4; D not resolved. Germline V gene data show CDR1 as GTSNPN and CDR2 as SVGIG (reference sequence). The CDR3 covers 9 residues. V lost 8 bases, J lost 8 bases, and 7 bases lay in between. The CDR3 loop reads CAPTYIQYF. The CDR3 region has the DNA TGTGCCCCCACTTACATTCAGTACTTC.

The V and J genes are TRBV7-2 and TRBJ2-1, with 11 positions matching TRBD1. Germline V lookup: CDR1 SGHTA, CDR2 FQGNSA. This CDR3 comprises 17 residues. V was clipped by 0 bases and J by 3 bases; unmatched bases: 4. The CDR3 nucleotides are TGTGCCAGCAGCTTAGCCGGGACAGGGGGGGACTACAATGAGCAGTTCTTC. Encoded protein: CASSLAGTGGDYNEQFF. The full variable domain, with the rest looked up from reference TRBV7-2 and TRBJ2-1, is GAGVSQSPSNKVTEKGKDVELRCDPISGHTALYWYRQSLGQGLEFLIYFQGNSAPDKSGLPSDRFSAERTGGSVSTLTIQRTQQEDSAVYLCASSLAGTGGDYNEQFFGPGTRLTVL.